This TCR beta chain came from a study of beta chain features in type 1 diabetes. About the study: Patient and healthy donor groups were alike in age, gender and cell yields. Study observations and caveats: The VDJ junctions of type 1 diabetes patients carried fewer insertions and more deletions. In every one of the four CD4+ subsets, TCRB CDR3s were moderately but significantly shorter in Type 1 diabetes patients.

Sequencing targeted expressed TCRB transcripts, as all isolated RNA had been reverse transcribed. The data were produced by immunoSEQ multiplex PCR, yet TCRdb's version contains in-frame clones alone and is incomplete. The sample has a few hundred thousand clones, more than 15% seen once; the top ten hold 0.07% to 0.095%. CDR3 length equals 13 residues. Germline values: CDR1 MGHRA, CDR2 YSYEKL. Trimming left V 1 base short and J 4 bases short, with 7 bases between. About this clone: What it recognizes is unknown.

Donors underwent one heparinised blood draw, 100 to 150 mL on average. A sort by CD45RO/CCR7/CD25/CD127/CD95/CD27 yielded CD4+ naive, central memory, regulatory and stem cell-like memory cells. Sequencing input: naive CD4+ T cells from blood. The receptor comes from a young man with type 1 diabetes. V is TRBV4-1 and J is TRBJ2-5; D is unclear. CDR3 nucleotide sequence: TGCGCCAGCAGCCAAGTAAACGCAGAGACCCAGTACTTC. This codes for CASSQVNAETQYF.